The 23 T cell receptor beta chains presented below share a single source sample, sequenced in a study of monozygotic twins with cystic fibrosis. Assay: immunoSEQ multiplex PCR; the TCRdb copy retains only in-frame clones and omits some. The sample includes around 33,000 clones, about 80% of them seen just once. The sequencing input was blood. Every receptor here comes from a girl aged 2-15 years with cystic fibrosis.

The chain couples TRBV18 to TRBJ2-7; 11 nucleotides agree with TRBD2. The junction had 5 bases not matched to a gene; V was cut back by 3 bases and J by 4 bases. From germline, CDR1 is KGHSH and CDR2 LQKENI. CDR3 length: 15 amino acids. DNA of the CDR3: TGTGCCAGCTCACCTAGACTAGCGGGGTTTTACGAGCAGTACTTC. Protein sequence: CASSPRLAGFYEQYF.

This clone was detected only once. The genes are TRBV7-6 and TRBJ2-7, with 13 bases lining up with TRBD2. There are 15 residues in the CDR3. Unmatched junction bases numbered 8, after V lost 5 bases and J lost 7 bases. Germline lookup yields CDR1 SGHVS and CDR2 FNYEAQ. As DNA, the CDR3 is TGTGCCAGCAGCCCCACTAGCGGGGGGGCCGAGGAGCAGTACTTC. Translation gives CASSPTSGGAEEQYF.

The chain combines TRBV6-6 with TRBJ2-7; weak D call: TRBD1 (5 bases). The germline V gene has CDR1 MNHNY and CDR2 SVGAGI (reference sequence). Trimming pared 6 bases from V and 3 bases from J, leaving 12 bases between. The CDR3 loop spans 13 amino acids. The CDR3 spells CASSWTDNYEQYF. The CDR3 coding sequence is TGTGCCAGCAGCTGGACGGACAACTACGAGCAGTACTTC.

The chain uses TRBV10-3 and TRBJ2-7, with 8 positions matching TRBD2. J gave up 5 bases and V 7 bases, and 13 bases lay outside the gene matches. Germline CDR1 is ENHRY and CDR2 is SYGVKD. The CDR3 runs to 15 residues. CDR3 nucleotides: TGTGCCATCACCGAGTCGGGACTAGTAGGGGACGAGCAGTACTTC. The encoded protein is CAITESGLVGDEQYF.

The chain couples TRBV7-2 to TRBJ1-5; 7 bases match TRBD1. Germline lookup yields CDR1 SGHTA and CDR2 FQGNSA. This CDR3 has 14 amino acids. V shed 1 base, J shed 4 bases, and the junction held 1 base outside the gene matches. CDR3 nucleotides: TGTGCCAGCAGCTTAGGGGACAGAAATCAGCCCCAGCATTTT. It encodes CASSLGDRNQPQHF.

The chain couples TRBV30 to TRBJ1-6, with 9 bases matching TRBD1. Trimming took 2 bases from V and 7 from J; bases not matched to a gene: 3. Germline V CDR1 and CDR2: GTSNPN, SVGIG (reference sequence). This CDR3 region has 14 residues. As DNA, the CDR3 is TGTGCCTGGAGTCACAGGGGGCCCAATTCACCCCTCCACTTT. Its translation: CAWSHRGPNSPLHF.

The CDR3 sequence: CASSPEYSRKDYGYTF. The CDR3, as DNA: TGTGCCAGCAGCCCCGAATACAGCAGAAAGGACTATGGCTACACCTTC. J is TRBJ1-2 and V is TRBV13, with D hard to call. The CDR3 is 16 amino acids. Trimming took off 5 bases at V and 3 bases at J, with 19 bases between the two ends. The V gene's germline CDR1 is PRHDT and CDR2 FYEKMQ (reference sequence).

The J gene is TRBJ1-6, the V gene TRBV7-8, with D tentatively TRBD1 (6 bases). This CDR3 has 15 amino acids. In germline, CDR1 is SGHVS, CDR2 FQNEAQ. The ends were cut back, 1 base at V and 7 bases at J, with 11 bases in the middle. The CDR3 coding sequence is TGTGCCAGCAGCTTAGTGGGGGGGCTGAATTCACCCCTCCACTTT. This gives the protein CASSLVGGLNSPLHF. Full variable domain (missing parts from reference TRBV7-8 and TRBJ1-6): GAGVSQSPRYKVAKRGQDVALRCDPISGHVSLFWYQQALGQGPEFLTYFQNEAQLDKSGLPSDRFFAERPEGSVSTLKIQRTQQEDSAVYLCASSLVGGLNSPLHFGNGTRLTVT.

The V gene is TRBV7-8, the J gene TRBJ1-5; D unclear. This CDR3 is built from 15 residues. Germline lookup yields CDR1 SGHVS and CDR2 FQNEAQ. Deletions cut 2 bases from V and 6 bases from J, with 14 bases between. CDR3 loop: CASSLRSSGSQPQHF. CDR3 DNA: TGTGCCAGCAGCTTAAGGTCTTCGGGGAGTCAGCCCCAGCATTTT.

The V and J genes are TRBV10-3 and TRBJ1-6, with no clear D. The CDR3 is 14 residues long. Germline loops: CDR1 ENHRY, CDR2 SYGVKD. The CDR3 DNA reads as TGTGCGACGCGGCCAGCTAGTCAAAATTCACCCCTCCACTTT. Amino acids: CATRPASQNSPLHF.

This clone was detected once. The chain is built from TRBV5-1 and TRBJ2-7, with 8 bases that match TRBD1. Germline V gene data show CDR1 as SGHRS and CDR2 as YFSETQ. This CDR3 has 16 amino acids. The V and J ends lost 2 bases and 4 bases, in that order; junction bases with no gene match: 11. The DNA of the CDR3 is TGCGCCAGCAGCTTCAGGGGGCAGCAAAACCCATACGAGCAGTACTTC. Translated: CASSFRGQQNPYEQYF.

The rearrangement links TRBV6-6 to TRBJ1-2; D is unclear. Per the germline V gene, CDR1 is MNHNY and CDR2 is SVGAGI (reference sequence). CDR3 length: 15 amino acids. The germline V and J ends were trimmed by 0 bases and 0 bases, with 8 bases remaining between them. The CDR3 sequence: CASSYSTSSNYGYTF. CDR3 DNA sequence: TGTGCCAGCAGTTACTCGACGTCCTCTAACTATGGCTACACCTTC.

The chain carries TRBV10-3 and TRBJ2-3, with D possibly TRBD1 on 6 matching bases. The CDR3 is made up of 12 amino acids. Per the germline V gene, CDR1 is ENHRY and CDR2 is SYGVKD. V lost 7 bases and J 4 bases, leaving 9 bases between the germline ends. The CDR3 DNA reads as TGTGCCATCAAAGAGGGGGCAGATACGCAGTATTTT. This gives the protein CAIKEGADTQYF.

The chain is built from TRBV7-9 and TRBJ1-1; 11 bases are shared with TRBD1. CDR1 and CDR2 (germline): SEHNR, FQNEAQ (reference sequence). CDR3 length: 15 residues. Trimming removed 5 bases from V and 2 bases from J; junction bases left unmatched: 4. The CDR3 reads CASSKWTGGNTEAFF. CDR3 nucleotide sequence: TGTGCCAGCAGCAAGTGGACAGGGGGCAACACTGAAGCTTTCTTT.

This chain joins TRBV14 and TRBJ2-7; 12 nucleotides agree with TRBD2. Looked up from germline, CDR1 is SGHDN and CDR2 is FVKESK. J was trimmed by 6 bases and V by 6 bases; bases with no gene match: 6. CDR3 length: 14 amino acids. CDR3 residues: CASRASGGAPEQYF. As DNA, the CDR3 is TGTGCCAGCAGAGCTAGCGGGGGGGCGCCCGAGCAGTACTTC.

CDR3 coding DNA: TGTGCCACCAGCAGAGATCGCGTGGGGAGCAATCAGCCCCAGCATTTT. As protein: CATSRDRVGSNQPQHF. The chain joins TRBV15 to TRBJ1-5; D not resolved. CDR3 size: 16 residues. The germline V gene has CDR1 LNHNV and CDR2 YYDKDF (reference sequence). V gave up 0 bases and J gave up 1 base, with 10 bases separating them.

The CDR3 loop is CASSPIAGGYTF. The CDR3 nucleotides read TGTGCCAGCTCACCAATCGCGGGGGGCTACACCTTC. The chain has TRBV18 and TRBJ1-2; D unclear. CDR1 is KGHSH and CDR2 is LQKENI in the germline V gene. This CDR3 region has 12 residues. Trimming cost V 2 bases and J 8 bases, with 9 bases left between them.

The chain links TRBV7-9 to TRBJ1-2; D uncertain. Germline CDR1 is SEHNR and CDR2 is FQNEAQ (reference sequence). V shed 5 bases and J shed 8 bases, with 9 bases lying between them. The CDR3 has 11 amino acids. The CDR3: CASSPSGGYTF. CDR3 coding DNA: TGTGCCAGCAGCCCCTCCGGGGGCTACACCTTC. The whole variable domain, remainder taken from reference TRBV7-9 and TRBJ1-2, is DTGVSQNPRHKITKRGQNVTFRCDPISEHNRLYWYRQTLGQGPEFLTYFQNEAQLEKSRLLSDRFSAERPKGSFSTLEIQRTEQGDSAMYLCASSPSGGYTFGSGTRLTVV.

This chain uses TRBV5-6 with TRBJ2-1; a possible D gene is TRBD1 (5 bases). CDR1 is SGHDT and CDR2 is YYEEEE in the germline V gene. V lost 2 bases and J lost 3, with 18 bases in between. This CDR3 has 17 amino acids. The CDR3 nucleotides are TGTGCCAGCAGCTTAGGGGTTCTGTGGTCTGACTACAATGAGCAGTTCTTC. It specifies CASSLGVLWSDYNEQFF.

The chain has TRBV5-5 and TRBJ2-7, with a weak D call TRBD1 (6 bases). CDR3 length: 12 amino acids. The V end lost 4 bases, the J end lost 9 bases, and 14 bases lay between the germline ends. Germline V gives CDR1 SGHKS, CDR2 YYEKEE (reference sequence). The CDR3 spells CASSPTGSVQYF. DNA for the CDR3: TGTGCCAGCAGCCCGACAGGTTCAGTGCAGTACTTC.

The chain carries TRBV7-2 and TRBJ2-3; 10 nucleotides align to TRBD2. V dropped 5 bases and J dropped 2; count of bases not matched to a gene: 4. Looked up from germline, CDR1 is SGHTA and CDR2 is FQGNSA. There are 15 residues in the CDR3. The CDR3 coding sequence is TGTGCCAGCAGCCGGACTAGCGGTTACACAGATACGCAGTATTTT. It translates to CASSRTSGYTDTQYF.

CDR3 residues: CASRLGQGVNSPLHF. CDR3 coding DNA: TGTGCCAGCAGGTTGGGACAGGGCGTAAACTCACCCCTCCACTTT. The chain uses TRBV6-6 and TRBJ1-6, with 9 positions matching TRBD1. Germline loops: CDR1 MNHNY, CDR2 SVGAGI (reference sequence). With 6 bases clipped from V and 10 bases from J, the junction kept 10 bases outside the gene matches. The CDR3 has 15 residues.

The chain combines TRBV15 with TRBJ2-1, with 10 bases lining up with TRBD2. This CDR3 contains 15 residues. Germline V gene lookup returns CDR1 LNHNV and CDR2 YYDKDF (reference sequence). After removal of 0 bases from V and 7 bases from J, the junction contained 3 bases not matched to a gene. CDR3 in amino acids: CATSRDGLAVNEQFF. Written as DNA, the CDR3 is TGTGCCACCAGCAGAGACGGACTAGCGGTGAATGAGCAGTTCTTC.